Below, 4 T cell receptor beta chains from the same sample are listed, as sequenced in a study of blood T cell repertoires in COVID-19. TCRdb keeps only in-frame clones here, not all; method: immunoSEQ multiplex PCR. Seen here are around 61,000 clones, about 90% observed once, and the top ten hold 1.1% to 1.5%. The sequencing sample was made of peripheral blood. The receptors derive from a man aged 55 to 69 with acute or convalescent COVID-19.

The chain uses TRBV4-2 and TRBJ2-1, with 11 bases matching TRBD2. V gave up 3 bases and J gave up 5 bases; unmatched junction bases: 6. Germline V gene sequence: CDR1 LGHNA, CDR2 YNFKEQ. This CDR3 spans 16 amino acids. The CDR3 protein is CASSQGSGGADNEQFF. The CDR3 DNA is TGTGCCAGCAGCCAGGGTAGCGGGGGGGCGGACAATGAGCAGTTCTTC.

The V gene is TRBV5-6, the J gene TRBJ2-6; D is ambiguous. Trimming left V 3 bases short and J 4 bases short, with 11 bases between. Germline CDR1 reads SGHDT; CDR2 reads YYEEEE. The CDR3 has 15 residues. DNA of the CDR3: TGTGCCAGCAGCTCCGAGCTTTGGGGGGCCAACGTCCTGACTTTC. Translating it yields CASSSELWGANVLTF.

V is TRBV19 and J is TRBJ1-2, with TRBD1 as a possible D gene (5 bases). CDR3 size: 14 residues. The ends were cut back, 3 bases at V and 4 bases at J, with 12 bases in the middle. CDR1 LNHDA and CDR2 SQIVND come from the germline V gene (reference sequence). The CDR3 coding sequence is TGTGCCAGTAGTATTCAGGGAACCATCTATGGCTACACCTTC. Its protein is CASSIQGTIYGYTF.

The chain employs TRBV11-2 and TRBJ2-7; the match to TRBD1 covers 9 bases. J was trimmed by 7 bases and V by 3 bases; bases with no gene match: 7. The germline gives CDR1 SGHAT, CDR2 FQNNGV. The CDR3 sequence is 14 residues long. The CDR3 coding sequence is TGTGCCAGCAGCTTGACAGGGGGATTGGGAGAGCAGTACTTC. It translates to CASSLTGGLGEQYF.